The next 19 T cell receptor beta chains were all read from a single sample in a study of beta chain features in type 1 diabetes. Study-level results: Significant though moderate, a shortening of TCRB CDR3s appeared in all four CD4+ subsets of Type 1 diabetes patients.

For these TCRs, the target antigens are not known. The isolated RNA, all of it, was reverse transcribed, so expressed TCRB transcripts were what got sequenced. Repertoires were generated with immunoSEQ multiplex PCR, while TCRdb's copy carries only in-frame clones and drops some. This table holds hundreds of thousands of clones, over 11% found once. The sequenced material came from naive CD4+ T cells from blood. Source of these receptors: a man aged 18-30 years with type 1 diabetes.

The chain uses TRBV11-2 and TRBJ2-7; 8 bases map to TRBD1. The CDR3 has 16 amino acids. V lost 2 bases, J lost 1 base, and 7 bases stayed unmatched. The germline V gene has CDR1 SGHAT and CDR2 FQNNGV. The DNA for the CDR3 is TGTGCCAGCAGCTTACCGCGAGGGACAGGTTCCTACGAGCAGTACTTC. Protein product: CASSLPRGTGSYEQYF. Full variable domain (outside the CDR3, taken from reference TRBV11-2 and TRBJ2-7): EAGVAQSPRYKIIEKRQSVAFWCNPISGHATLYWYQQILGQGPKLLIQFQNNGVVDDSQLPKDRFSAERLKGVDSTLKIQPAKLEDSAVYLCASSLPRGTGSYEQYFGPGTRLTVT.

The chain links TRBV10-1 to TRBJ2-5; no clear D gene. V gave up 4 bases and J gave up 1 base, with 10 bases separating them. This CDR3 contains 14 residues. CDR1 and CDR2 from the germline V gene are WNHNN and SYGVQD (reference sequence). CDR3 loop: CASSVGPAQETQYF. The CDR3 DNA is TGCGCCAGCAGTGTTGGGCCAGCCCAAGAGACCCAGTACTTC.

This clone was counted only a few times. The gene calls are TRBV18 and TRBJ1-5; 7 bases align to TRBD1. CDR3 length: 13 residues. The J segment lost 6 bases and the V segment lost 4 bases, leaving 3 bases of the junction unmatched. Per germline, CDR1 KGHSH and CDR2 LQKENI. The CDR3 sequence: CASSQQGSQPQHF. CDR3 bases: TGTGCCAGCTCACAACAGGGGAGTCAGCCCCAGCATTTT.

The chain links TRBV2 to TRBJ1-5; D call uncertain. The CDR3 length is 13 residues. The germline V gene encodes CDR1 SNHLY and CDR2 FYNNEI. Trimming cost V 9 bases and J 4 bases, with 13 bases left between them. CDR3 DNA sequence: TGTGCCAGTATGACGGCTCTAAATCAGCCCCAGCATTTT. Its translation is CASMTALNQPQHF.

A few counts support this clone. The chain carries TRBV5-4 and TRBJ2-1, with D perhaps TRBD2 (5 bases). The germline CDR1 and CDR2 sequences are SGHNT and YYREEE (reference sequence). V lost 0 bases to trimming and J lost 0 bases, with 10 bases between them. The CDR3 totals 16 residues. CDR3: CASSLDGAGSYNEQFF. DNA for the CDR3: TGTGCCAGCAGCTTGGATGGTGCGGGCTCCTACAATGAGCAGTTCTTC.

Details on this clone: Distinct nucleotide sequences in the sample also encode this CDR3. The gene calls are TRBV9 and TRBJ2-3; D gene uncertain. Germline V CDR1 and CDR2: SGDLS, YYNGEE. V lost 5 bases, J lost 1 base, and 8 bases lay in between. This CDR3 is 13 amino acids long. The CDR3 spells CASSDGGTDTQYF. The CDR3 DNA reads TGTGCCAGCAGTGATGGGGGCACAGATACGCAGTATTTT.

This clone has only a few counts. This sequence joins TRBV29-1 and TRBJ2-5; D gene ambiguous. Looked up from germline, CDR1 is SQVTM and CDR2 is ANQGSEA. The V gene lost 3 bases and the J gene lost 0 bases, with 5 bases spanning the gap. The CDR3 is 12 amino acids. This CDR3 is CSVEGNQETQYF. CDR3 in DNA: TGCAGCGTTGAGGGTAACCAAGAGACCCAGTACTTC.

This clone has more than one count but fewer than ten. The rearrangement uses TRBV5-1 and TRBJ2-6; D is ambiguous. The germline V and J ends were trimmed by 0 bases and 1 base, with 5 bases remaining between them. Germline V gene sequence: CDR1 SGHRS, CDR2 YFSETQ. There are 15 residues in the CDR3. The CDR3 nucleotides read TGCGCCAGCAGCTTGGTCCAATCTGGGGCCAACGTCCTGACTTTC. It specifies CASSLVQSGANVLTF. The full variable domain, its missing parts supplied by reference TRBV5-1 and TRBJ2-6, is KAGVTQTPRYLIKTRGQQVTLSCSPISGHRSVSWYQQTPGQGLQFLFEYFSETQRNKGNFPGRFSGRQFSNSRSEMNVSTLELGDSALYLCASSLVQSGANVLTFGAGSRLTVL.

The gene calls are TRBV10-3 and TRBJ1-1; D gene ambiguous. The CDR3 covers 13 residues. Trimming removed 8 bases at V and 1 base at J, with 11 bases between. The V gene's germline CDR1 is ENHRY and CDR2 SYGVKD. The CDR3: CAIRADENTEAFF. CDR3 in DNA: TGTGCCATCCGGGCGGACGAGAACACTGAAGCTTTCTTT.

As regards this clone: A much larger clone differs from this one at a single base, so this may be a read error. The chain links TRBV11-2 to TRBJ2-1, with D unresolved. Deletions cut 5 bases from V and 0 bases from J, with 5 bases between. Germline V lookup: CDR1 SGHAT, CDR2 FQNNGV. The CDR3 has 13 residues. CDR3 nucleotides: TGTGCCAGCAGCCCCAGCTCCTACAATGAGCAGTTCTTC. Amino acids: CASSPSSYNEQFF.

The chain links TRBV11-2 to TRBJ1-3, with 7 bases lining up with TRBD1. The germline gives CDR1 SGHAT, CDR2 FQNNGV. The CDR3 loop spans 12 amino acids. V dropped 4 bases and J dropped 11; count of bases not matched to a gene: 5. The CDR3 DNA is TGTGCCAGCAGCTCGGACAGGAGATCCATATATTTT. Its protein is CASSSDRRSIYF.

This clone has more than one count but fewer than ten. The chain combines TRBV1 with TRBJ2-7; TRBD1, the table's D call, lacks a check against the DNA. TRBV1 is assigned pseudogene status. CDR3 length: 15 residues. DNA for the CDR3: TGCACCAGCAGCCACCGTGGGGACAGGGCTGACGAGCAGTACTTC. Amino acids: CTSSHRGDRADEQYF.

V gene TRBV7-2 combines with J gene TRBJ2-3; possible D gene TRBD1, 6 bases. From germline, CDR1 is SGHTA and CDR2 FQGNSA. The CDR3 consists of 14 residues. V lost 2 bases and J lost 4, with 10 bases in between. The CDR3 protein is CASSLFEGADTQYF. The DNA of the CDR3 is TGTGCCAGCAGCTTATTTGAGGGGGCAGATACGCAGTATTTT.

The chain combines TRBV27 with TRBJ1-2; perhaps TRBD1 as D (5 bases). CDR1 and CDR2 from the germline V gene are MNHEY and SMNVEV (reference sequence). This CDR3 is built from 12 residues. Trimming shortened V by 5 bases and J by 3 bases, and 7 bases separated the two germline ends. The CDR3 region is CASSGGDYGYTF. CDR3 nucleotide sequence: TGTGCCAGCAGTGGAGGGGACTATGGCTACACCTTC.

This clone was counted a few times. This chain joins TRBV7-2 and TRBJ1-4; 7 nucleotides line up with TRBD1. The CDR3 is 15 residues long. Trimming removed 5 bases from V and 6 bases from J; junction bases left unmatched: 9. The germline V gene has CDR1 SGHTA and CDR2 FQGNSA. DNA of the CDR3: TGTGCCAGCAGCCCCTACAGGACAGGCCATGAAAAACTGTTTTTT. Its protein is CASSPYRTGHEKLFF.

This clone was seen just once. The chain couples TRBV18 to TRBJ2-5; D might be TRBD2 (5 bases). V dropped 6 bases and J dropped 3 bases, with 11 bases sitting between them. Germline V CDR1 and CDR2: KGHSH, LQKENI. This CDR3 region has 13 residues. The CDR3 is CASSTGIKETQYF. The CDR3 nucleotides read TGTGCCAGCTCTACCGGGATAAAAGAGACCCAGTACTTC.

Only a few counts were recorded for this clone. The genes are TRBV6-5 and TRBJ1-1, with D tentatively TRBD1 (5 bases). Trimming took off 0 bases at V and 7 bases at J, with 9 bases between the two ends. The germline V gene encodes CDR1 MNHEY and CDR2 SVGAGI. The CDR3 runs 13 residues. Here the CDR3 DNA reads TGTGCCAGCAGTTACTCTCAGGGTTTTGAAGCTTTCTTT. Its protein is CASSYSQGFEAFF.

A remark on this clone: The same CDR3 arises from other DNA sequences in this sample as well. The chain uses TRBV29-1 and TRBJ2-7; D is ambiguous. CDR1 SQVTM and CDR2 ANQGSEA come from the germline V gene. The CDR3 has 12 residues. V lost 4 bases, J lost 2 bases, and 9 bases lay in between. CDR3 nucleotides: TGCAGCGTTGGTGGCTACCCCTACGAGCAGTACTTC. Its protein product is CSVGGYPYEQYF.

This clone was seen only a few times. The V and J genes are TRBV7-2 and TRBJ2-1, with D possibly matching TRBD2 (5 bases). Trimming cost V 3 bases and J 3 bases, with 9 bases left between them. CDR3 length equals 14 residues. Germline V gene data show CDR1 as SGHTA and CDR2 as FQGNSA. CDR3 in amino acids: CASSLQRLYNEQFF. In DNA, the CDR3 is TGTGCCAGCAGCTTGCAGCGGCTCTACAATGAGCAGTTCTTC.